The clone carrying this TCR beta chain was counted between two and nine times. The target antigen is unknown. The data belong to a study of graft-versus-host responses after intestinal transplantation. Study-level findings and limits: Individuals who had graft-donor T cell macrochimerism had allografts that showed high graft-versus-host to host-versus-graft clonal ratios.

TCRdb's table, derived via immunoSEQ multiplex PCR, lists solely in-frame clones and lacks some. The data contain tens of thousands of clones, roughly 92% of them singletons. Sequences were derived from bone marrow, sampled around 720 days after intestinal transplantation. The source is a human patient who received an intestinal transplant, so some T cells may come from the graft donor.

The CDR3 loop is CASSLALGIDEKLFF. In DNA form, the CDR3 reads TGCGCCAGCAGCCTCGCACTGGGGATAGATGAAAAACTGTTTTTT. The chain combines TRBV5-1 with TRBJ1-4; no reliable D call. V lost 4 bases to trimming and J lost 6 bases, with 16 bases between them. The CDR3 sequence is 15 residues long. The germline gives CDR1 SGHRS, CDR2 YFSETQ.